The source of this T cell receptor beta chain is a study of blood T cell repertoires in COVID-19. The table came from immunoSEQ multiplex PCR; TCRdb's copy has only in-frame clones and leaves some out. The data hold approximately 190,000 clones, with 79% observed a single time. The germline CDR1 and CDR2 sequences are SGHTA and FQGNSA. V was shortened by 3 bases and J by 0 bases, with 7 bases between the two germline ends. The CDR3 consists of 14 residues. Specimen: peripheral blood. This sequence joins TRBV7-2 and TRBJ2-3; maybe TRBD1 (6 bases). The TCR sequence derives from a man in his 60s with active or convalescent COVID-19. The DNA for the CDR3 is TGTGCCAGCAGCTTTAGGGGGAGCACAGATACGCAGTATTTT. This encodes CASSFRGSTDTQYF.